This TCR beta chain was recorded in a study of CXCR3-negative and CXCR3-positive naive CD8 T cells. In regard to this clonotype: The antigen is undetermined.

Findings of the study overall: The study found comparably high diversity in both naive subsets and much lower diversity in memory CD8+ cells. TRBV-TRBJ usage was similar across naive CXCR3 subsets but distinct in memory cells.

5' RACE with UMI labels generated the TRB cDNA libraries. TCRdb re-called the 5' RACE reads and catalogs CDR3 proteins one per entry, DNA excluded. Here the sample table reports 75,000 or so distinct CDR3 sequences. Germline CDR1 is LNHDA and CDR2 is SQIVND (reference sequence). The CDR3 spans 13 residues. This chain connects TRBV19 to TRBJ1-1; TCRdb's D gene call, TRBD1, goes unchecked for lack of DNA. The TCR originated in a human donor in good health. Some clones in this sample may be carry-over from other donors' samples. The source material was naive CXCR3- CD8+ T cells from blood. As to subset: CD45RO-CCR7+CD27+CD95- naive CD8+ T cells lacking CXCR3 (TNR3-). This chain's CDR3 is CASSHPGGPEAFF.